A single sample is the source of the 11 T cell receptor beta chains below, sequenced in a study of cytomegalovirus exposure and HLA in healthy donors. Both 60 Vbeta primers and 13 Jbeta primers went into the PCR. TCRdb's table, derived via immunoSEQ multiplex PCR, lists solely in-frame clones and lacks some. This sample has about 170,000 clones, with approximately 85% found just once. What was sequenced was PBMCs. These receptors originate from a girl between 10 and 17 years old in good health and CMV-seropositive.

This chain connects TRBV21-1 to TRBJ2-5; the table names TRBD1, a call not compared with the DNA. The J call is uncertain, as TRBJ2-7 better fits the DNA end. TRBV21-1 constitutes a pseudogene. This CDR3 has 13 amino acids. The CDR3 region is CAGSRDRVPEQYF. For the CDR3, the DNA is TGTGCCGGCAGCCGGGACAGGGTTCCCGAGCAGTACTTC.

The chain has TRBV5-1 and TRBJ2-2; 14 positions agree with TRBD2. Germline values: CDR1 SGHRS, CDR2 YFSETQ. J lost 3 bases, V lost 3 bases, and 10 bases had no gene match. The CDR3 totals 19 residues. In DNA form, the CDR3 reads TGCGCCAGCAGCTCCGGGACTAGCGGGGGCCCAACCGACACCGGGGAGCTGTTTTTT. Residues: CASSSGTSGGPTDTGELFF.

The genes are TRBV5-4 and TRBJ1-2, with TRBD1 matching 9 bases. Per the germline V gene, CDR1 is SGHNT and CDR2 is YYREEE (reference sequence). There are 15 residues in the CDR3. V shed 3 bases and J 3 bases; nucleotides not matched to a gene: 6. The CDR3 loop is CASSSRRDRDYGYTF. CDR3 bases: TGTGCCAGCAGCTCACGACGGGACAGGGACTATGGCTACACCTTC.

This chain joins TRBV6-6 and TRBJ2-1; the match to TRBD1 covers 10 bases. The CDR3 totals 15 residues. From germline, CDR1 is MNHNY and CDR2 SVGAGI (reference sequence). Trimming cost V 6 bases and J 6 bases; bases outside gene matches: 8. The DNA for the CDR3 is TGTGCCAGCAGCCCCGGGACAGGGGTCGTCAATGAGCAGTTCTTC. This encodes CASSPGTGVVNEQFF.

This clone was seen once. CDR3 region: CASSPTPGAGEQFF. The CDR3 DNA is TGTGCCAGCTCACCAACGCCAGGGGCTGGTGAGCAGTTCTTC. This chain connects TRBV18 to TRBJ2-1, with D possibly being TRBD1 (6 bases). Germline loops: CDR1 KGHSH, CDR2 LQKENI. This CDR3 is 14 amino acids long. The germline V and J ends were trimmed by 2 bases and 9 bases, with 14 bases remaining between them.

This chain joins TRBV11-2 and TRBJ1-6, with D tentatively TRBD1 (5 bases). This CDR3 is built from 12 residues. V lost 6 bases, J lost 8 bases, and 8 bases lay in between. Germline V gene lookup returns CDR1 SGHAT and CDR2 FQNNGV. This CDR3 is CASRGGYSPLHF. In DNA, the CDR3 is TGTGCCAGCAGGGGGGGTTATTCACCCCTCCACTTT.

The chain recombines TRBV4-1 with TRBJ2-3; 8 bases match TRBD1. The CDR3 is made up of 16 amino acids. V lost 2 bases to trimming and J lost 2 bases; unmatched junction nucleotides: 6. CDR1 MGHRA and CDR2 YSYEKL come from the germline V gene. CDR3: CASSQRDRTNTDTQYF. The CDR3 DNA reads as TGCGCCAGCAGCCAACGGGACAGGACAAACACAGATACGCAGTATTTT.

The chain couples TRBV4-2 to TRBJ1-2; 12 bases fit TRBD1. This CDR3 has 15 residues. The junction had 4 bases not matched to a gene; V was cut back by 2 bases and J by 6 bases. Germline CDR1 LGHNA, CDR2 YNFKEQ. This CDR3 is CASSQTGTGGNGYTF. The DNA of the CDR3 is TGTGCCAGCAGCCAAACCGGGACAGGGGGCAATGGCTACACCTTC.

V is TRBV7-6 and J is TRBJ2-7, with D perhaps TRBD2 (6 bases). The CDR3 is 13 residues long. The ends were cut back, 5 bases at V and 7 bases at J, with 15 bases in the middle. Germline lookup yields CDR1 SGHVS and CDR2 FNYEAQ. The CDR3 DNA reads TGTGCCAGCAGCGGAGGGAGGCCGGGGGAGCAGTACTTC. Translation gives CASSGGRPGEQYF.

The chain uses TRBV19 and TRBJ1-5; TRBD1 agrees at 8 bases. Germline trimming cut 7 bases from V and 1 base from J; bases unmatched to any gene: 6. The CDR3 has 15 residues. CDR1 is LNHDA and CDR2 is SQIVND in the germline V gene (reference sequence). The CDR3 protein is CASNRGGASNQPQHF. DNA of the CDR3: TGTGCCAGTAACAGGGGGGGCGCGAGCAATCAGCCCCAGCATTTT.

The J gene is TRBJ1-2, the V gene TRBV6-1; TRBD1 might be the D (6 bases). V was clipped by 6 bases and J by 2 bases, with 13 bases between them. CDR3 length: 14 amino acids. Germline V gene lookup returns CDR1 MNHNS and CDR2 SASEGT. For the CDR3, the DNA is TGTGCCAGCAGGAAGGGGGTTACGAACTATGGCTACACCTTC. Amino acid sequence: CASRKGVTNYGYTF.